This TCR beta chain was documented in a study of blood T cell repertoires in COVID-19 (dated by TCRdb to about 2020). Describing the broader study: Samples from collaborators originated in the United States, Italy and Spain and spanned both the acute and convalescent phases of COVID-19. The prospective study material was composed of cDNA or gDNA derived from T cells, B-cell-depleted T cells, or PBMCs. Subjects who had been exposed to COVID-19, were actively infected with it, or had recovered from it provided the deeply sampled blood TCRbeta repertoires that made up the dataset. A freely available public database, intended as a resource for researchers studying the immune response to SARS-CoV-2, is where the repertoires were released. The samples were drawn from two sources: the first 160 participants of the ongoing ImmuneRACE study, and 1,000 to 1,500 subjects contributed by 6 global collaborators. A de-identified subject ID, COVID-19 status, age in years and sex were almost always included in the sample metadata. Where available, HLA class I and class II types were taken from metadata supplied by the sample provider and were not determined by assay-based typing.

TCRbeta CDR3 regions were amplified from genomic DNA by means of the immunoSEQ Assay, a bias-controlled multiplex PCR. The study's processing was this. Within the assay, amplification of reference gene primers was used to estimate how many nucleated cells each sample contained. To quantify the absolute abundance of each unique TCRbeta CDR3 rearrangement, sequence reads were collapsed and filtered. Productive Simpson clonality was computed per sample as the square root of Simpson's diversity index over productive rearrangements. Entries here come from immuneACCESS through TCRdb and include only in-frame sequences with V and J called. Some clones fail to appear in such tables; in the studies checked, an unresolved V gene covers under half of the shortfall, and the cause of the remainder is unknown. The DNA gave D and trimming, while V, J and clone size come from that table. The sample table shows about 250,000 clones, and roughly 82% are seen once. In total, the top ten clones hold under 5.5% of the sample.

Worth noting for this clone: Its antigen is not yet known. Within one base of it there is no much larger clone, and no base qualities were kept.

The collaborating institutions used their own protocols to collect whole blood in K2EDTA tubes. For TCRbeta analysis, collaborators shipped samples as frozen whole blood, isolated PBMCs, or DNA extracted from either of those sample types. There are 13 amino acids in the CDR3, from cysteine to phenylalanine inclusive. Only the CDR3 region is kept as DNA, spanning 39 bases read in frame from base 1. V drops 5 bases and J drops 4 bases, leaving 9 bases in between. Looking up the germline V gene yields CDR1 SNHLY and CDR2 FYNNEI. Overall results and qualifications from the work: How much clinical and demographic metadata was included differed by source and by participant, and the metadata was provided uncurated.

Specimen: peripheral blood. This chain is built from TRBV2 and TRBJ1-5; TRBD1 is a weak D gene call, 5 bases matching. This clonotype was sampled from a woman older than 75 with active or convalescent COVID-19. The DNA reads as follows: TGTGCCAGCAGTTCGGACATAAATCAGCCCCAGCATTTT. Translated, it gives CASSSDINQPQHF.